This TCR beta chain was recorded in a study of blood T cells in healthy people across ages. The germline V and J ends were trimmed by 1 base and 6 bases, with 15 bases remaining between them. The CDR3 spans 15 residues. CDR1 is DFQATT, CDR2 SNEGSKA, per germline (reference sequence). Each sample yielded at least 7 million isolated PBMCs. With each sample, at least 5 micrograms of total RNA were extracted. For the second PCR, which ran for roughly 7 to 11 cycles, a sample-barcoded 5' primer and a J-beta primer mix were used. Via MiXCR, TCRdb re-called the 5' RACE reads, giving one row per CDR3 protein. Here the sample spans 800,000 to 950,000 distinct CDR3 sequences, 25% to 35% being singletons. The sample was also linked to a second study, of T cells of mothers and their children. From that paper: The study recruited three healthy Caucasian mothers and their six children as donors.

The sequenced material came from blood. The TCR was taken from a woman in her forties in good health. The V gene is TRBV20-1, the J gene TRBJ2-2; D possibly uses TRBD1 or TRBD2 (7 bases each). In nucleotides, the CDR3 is TGCAGTGCTAGAGTACCGTCAGGGGGGGCCGGGGAGCTGTTTTTT. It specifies CSARVPSGGAGELFF.